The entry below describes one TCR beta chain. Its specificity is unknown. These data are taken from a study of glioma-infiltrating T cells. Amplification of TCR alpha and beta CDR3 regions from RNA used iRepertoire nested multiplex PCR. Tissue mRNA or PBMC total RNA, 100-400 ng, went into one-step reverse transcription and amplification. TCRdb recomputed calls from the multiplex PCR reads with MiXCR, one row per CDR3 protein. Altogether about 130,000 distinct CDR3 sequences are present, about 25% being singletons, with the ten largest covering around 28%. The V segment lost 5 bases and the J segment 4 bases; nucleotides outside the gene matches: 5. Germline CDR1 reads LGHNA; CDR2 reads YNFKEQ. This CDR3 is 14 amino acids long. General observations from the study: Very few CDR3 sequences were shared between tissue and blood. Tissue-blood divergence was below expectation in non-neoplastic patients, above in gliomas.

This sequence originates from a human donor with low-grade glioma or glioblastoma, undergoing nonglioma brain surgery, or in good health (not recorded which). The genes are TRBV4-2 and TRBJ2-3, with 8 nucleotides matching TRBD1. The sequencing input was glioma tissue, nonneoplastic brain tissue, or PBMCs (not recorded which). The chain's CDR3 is CASSADRVADTQYF. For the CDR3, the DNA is TGTGCCAGCAGCGCGGACAGGGTCGCAGATACGCAGTATTTT.